These T cell receptor beta chains were read from a single sample in a study of blood T cell repertoires in COVID-19. Clones were read by immunoSEQ multiplex PCR, and TCRdb kept only the in-frame ones, dropping some. The sample includes 150,000 or so clones, around 90% of them seen just once. Sequenced input: PBMCs or T cells enriched from blood (not recorded which). All receptors come from a woman aged 40 to 50 who had been exposed to COVID-19. CDR3s include the opening cysteine and the closing phenylalanine or tryptophan. D genes are given only for firm matches. The size field is filled for only some rows; it gives once, few, many or a size class.

abundance | j_gene | v_gene | d_gene | len | CDR3nt | CDR3aa
- | TRBJ1-5 | TRBV27 | TRBD1 | 14 | TGTGCCAGCAGTTTTTCAGGGGGCGGTCAGCCCCAGCATTTT | CASSFSGGGQPQHF
- | TRBJ2-3 | TRBV5-6 | TRBD2 | 18 | TGTGCCAGCAGCGTAGCGGGACTAGCGGGAGACAGGGCAGATACGCAGTATTTT | CASSVAGLAGDRADTQYF
- | TRBJ1-5 | TRBV7-8 | TRBD1 | 14 | TGTGCCAGCAGCGAGGACAGGGGGAATCAGCCCCAGCATTTT | CASSEDRGNQPQHF
- | TRBJ2-3 | TRBV9 | TRBD1 | 18 | TGTGCCAGCAGCGTAGAGCCGACCAGGGGGCCGGGGAAAGATACGCAGTATTTT | CASSVEPTRGPGKDTQYF
- | TRBJ1-1 | TRBV12-3/TRBV12-4 | - | 13 | TGTGCCAGCATTCTGGCGGATAACACTGAAGCTTTCTTT | CASILADNTEAFF
- | TRBJ2-7 | TRBV6-1 | - | 15 | TGTGCCAGCAGTGAAGTCGGCCGGGGTCACGACGAGCAGTACTTC | CASSEVGRGHDEQYF
- | TRBJ2-3 | TRBV7-2 | TRBD2 | 16 | TGTGCCAGCAGCCTCAAAGCGGGAGTGGCTGGAGATACGCAGTATTTT | CASSLKAGVAGDTQYF
once | TRBJ1-1 | TRBV18 | TRBD1 | 15 | TGTGCCAGCTCACCGACAGGGCGGGAGAACACTGAAGCTTTCTTT | CASSPTGRENTEAFF
- | TRBJ1-4 | TRBV28 | TRBD1 | 15 | TGTGCCAGCAGTTCCTACGGACAGGGTCTTGAAAAACTGTTTTTT | CASSSYGQGLEKLFF
- | TRBJ1-2 | TRBV2 | - | 13 | TGTGCCAGCAGAACTGATCTCCGCGATGGCTACACCTTC | CASRTDLRDGYTF
- | TRBJ1-6 | TRBV4-1 | - | 14 | TGCGCCAGCAGCCAGGCAGGGGCCAATTCACCCCTCCACTTT | CASSQAGANSPLHF
- | TRBJ2-7 | TRBV1 | - | 19 | TGCACCAGGCGCAAACTAGACAGCCGGACTAGCGGGGGTTCCTACGAGCAGTACTTC | CTRRKLDSRTSGGSYEQYF
- | TRBJ1-4 | TRBV3-1/TRBV3-2 | - | 16 | TGTGCCAGCAGCCAAGATTTTTGGACAGAGAATGAAAAACTGTTTTTT | CASSQDFWTENEKLFF
- | TRBJ1-1 | TRBV11-2 | - | 13 | TGTGCCAGCAGCTTACCTCGGGCGGGTGAAGCTTTCTTT | CASSLPRAGEAFF
- | TRBJ2-1 | TRBV9 | - | 12 | TGTGCCAGCAGCGTAGTAGAGAATGAGCAGTTCTTC | CASSVVENEQFF
- | TRBJ1-3 | TRBV5-1 | - | 12 | TGCGCCAGCAAGGGGGCTGGAAACACCATATATTTT | CASKGAGNTIYF
- | TRBJ1-2 | TRBV11-2 | TRBD1 | 14 | TGTGCCAGCAGCTTAGTGGCCTCTCAGGGGGACTACACCTTC | CASSLVASQGDYTF
- | TRBJ2-7 | TRBV6-6 | - | 14 | TGTGCCAGCAGTTACGGGCGTAACGCCTACGAGCAGTACTTC | CASSYGRNAYEQYF
- | TRBJ2-1 | TRBV2 | - | 13 | TGTGCCAGCAGTGAAAGTCCGGGGAGTGAGCAGTTCTTC | CASSESPGSEQFF
- | TRBJ2-7 | TRBV20-1 | TRBD1 | 14 | TGCAGTGCTAGTAATCTGCAGGGGGCGATCGAGCAGTACTTC | CSASNLQGAIEQYF
- | TRBJ1-1 | TRBV9 | TRBD1 | 15 | TGTGCCAGCAGCGCTTCGACAGGGGGGTTGGCTGAAGCTTTCTTT | CASSASTGGLAEAFF
- | TRBJ2-7 | TRBV5-4 | - | 11 | TGTGCCAGCAGCTCAAACTACGAGCAGTACTTC | CASSSNYEQYF
- | TRBJ1-1 | TRBV6-5 | - | 14 | TGTGCCAGCAGAGTGACGACAGGTAACACTGAAGCTTTCTTT | CASRVTTGNTEAFF
once | TRBJ2-7 | TRBV13 | TRBD1 | 14 | TGTGCCAGCAGCTCCGACAGGGGGGTCTACGAGCAGTACTTC | CASSSDRGVYEQYF
once | TRBJ1-6 | TRBV18 | - | 16 | TGTGCCAGCTCACCTAGGAACAGGGCTGATAATTCACCCCTCCACTTT | CASSPRNRADNSPLHF
- | TRBJ2-7 | TRBV20-1 | - | 11 | TGCAGTGCTAGAGTGTACTACGAGCAGTACTTC | CSARVYYEQYF
once | TRBJ2-2 | TRBV10-3 | TRBD1 | 15 | TGTGCCATCTCCCGGACAGGGGGGAACACCGGGGAGCTGTTTTTT | CAISRTGGNTGELFF
- | TRBJ1-2 | TRBV29-1 | - | 10 | TGCAGCGTTGCGGGGGATGGCTACACCTTC | CSVAGDGYTF
- | TRBJ1-6 | TRBV9 | - | 14 | TGTGCCAGCAGCGCACAGGGACCTAATTCACCCCTCCACTTT | CASSAQGPNSPLHF
- | TRBJ1-1 | TRBV2 | TRBD1 | 16 | TGTGCCAGCAGCAGGACAGGGTATAAAATGAACACTGAAGCTTTCTTT | CASSRTGYKMNTEAFF
few | TRBJ1-6 | TRBV27 | - | 15 | TGTGCCAGCAGTTTTGCGACATCCTATAATTCACCCCTCCACTTT | CASSFATSYNSPLHF
- | TRBJ1-4 | TRBV5-5 | TRBD1 | 15 | TGTGCCAGCAGCACAACAGGGGGGACTAATGAAAAACTGTTTTTT | CASSTTGGTNEKLFF
- | TRBJ2-2 | TRBV3-1/TRBV3-2 | - | 17 | TGTGCCAGCAGCCAAGAAGAGGCCAGGGCTAACACCGGGGAGCTGTTTTTT | CASSQEEARANTGELFF
- | TRBJ2-1 | TRBV5-1 | TRBD1 | 19 | TGCGCCAGCAGCTGGGTCGGGACAGAGCACAAGAGCTCCTACAATGAGCAGTTCTTC | CASSWVGTEHKSSYNEQFF
- | TRBJ1-2 | TRBV15 | - | 16 | TGTGCCACCAGCAGACCACCCTCGACAGGATTGAAAGGCTACACCTTC | CATSRPPSTGLKGYTF
few | TRBJ1-2 | TRBV7-6 | TRBD1 | 15 | TGTGCCAGCAGCTTAGCGACAGGGGGCGCGAATGGCTACACCTTC | CASSLATGGANGYTF
- | TRBJ2-2 | TRBV9 | - | 13 | TGTGCCAGCAGCGTTCTCGGCACCGGGGAGCTGTTTTTT | CASSVLGTGELFF
- | TRBJ2-5 | TRBV27 | TRBD1 | 15 | TGTGCCAGCAGGCAGGACAGGGGGCGGCTTGAGACCCAGTACTTC | CASRQDRGRLETQYF
- | TRBJ2-1 | TRBV27 | TRBD2 | 17 | TGTGCCAGCATACCAAGTCCGGGACTAGCGACCTACAATGAGCAGTTCTTC | CASIPSPGLATYNEQFF
- | TRBJ2-3 | TRBV7-9 | - | 16 | TGTGCCAGCAGCTTTTATGTAACCCAGGGCGCAGATACGCAGTATTTT | CASSFYVTQGADTQYF